One sample yielded the 19 T cell receptor beta chains listed below, sequenced in a study of OX40 agonist ivuxolimab in advanced cancers. The repertoire was sequenced with immunoSEQ multiplex PCR; TCRdb's copy has only in-frame clones and lacks some. This table holds 60,000 to 70,000 clones, roughly 90% found once. The material was CD4+ or CD8+ T cells sorted from blood, obtained in a trial of the OX40 agonist ivuxolimab. Receptor source: an adult with an advanced solid tumor such as melanoma, head and neck, liver or kidney cancer.

The count of this clone is one. V is TRBV6-5 and J is TRBJ1-4, with 7 bases that match TRBD1. In germline, CDR1 is MNHEY, CDR2 SVGAGI. V dropped 4 bases and J dropped 5; count of bases not matched to a gene: 4. This CDR3 has 14 residues. CDR3 sequence: CASSSGRGNEKLFF. The CDR3 nucleotides are TGTGCCAGCAGTTCGGGCAGGGGGAATGAAAAACTGTTTTTT.

The chain has TRBV5-1 and TRBJ2-1; TRBD2 matches 16 bases. V lost 4 bases and J lost 2; bases outside the gene matches: 9. CDR1 SGHRS and CDR2 YFSETQ come from the germline V gene. The CDR3 loop spans 19 amino acids. In nucleotides, the CDR3 is TGCGCCAGCAGCATGGGGACTAGCGGGAGGGCCTCCGCCTACAATGAGCAGTTCTTC. Translated, it gives CASSMGTSGRASAYNEQFF.

The V gene is TRBV10-3, the J gene TRBJ1-1; TRBD1 is a possible D gene (6 bases). CDR3 length equals 15 residues. Per the germline V gene, CDR1 is ENHRY and CDR2 is SYGVKD. V lost 0 bases to trimming and J lost 0 bases, with 8 bases between them. The CDR3 is CAISESGGMNTEAFF. The CDR3 region has the DNA TGTGCCATCAGTGAGTCTGGGGGCATGAACACTGAAGCTTTCTTT.

The chain is built from TRBV7-2 and TRBJ1-2; weak D call: TRBD1 (6 bases). Per the germline V gene, CDR1 is SGHTA and CDR2 is FQGNSA. The CDR3 has 14 amino acids. Trimming cost V 5 bases and J 2 bases, with 12 bases left between them. The CDR3 is CASSPSQGNYGYTF. In DNA form, the CDR3 reads TGTGCCAGCAGCCCATCACAGGGAAACTATGGCTACACCTTC.

The chain uses TRBV7-9 and TRBJ1-6; D perhaps matches TRBD1 (6 bases). Trimming removed 5 bases from V and 8 bases from J, with 7 bases in between. The V gene's germline CDR1 is SEHNR and CDR2 FQNEAQ (reference sequence). The CDR3 is 12 residues long. The CDR3 bases are TGTGCCAGCAGCCCAGGGGATTCACCCCTCCACTTT. Its protein product is CASSPGDSPLHF.

The chain couples TRBV28 to TRBJ2-1; TRBD2 agrees at 10 bases. The CDR3 is 14 amino acids. J was trimmed by 6 bases and V by 5 bases; bases with no gene match: 4. From germline, CDR1 is MDHEN and CDR2 SYDVKM. The CDR3 nucleotides are TGTGCCAGCAGTCGGCTAGCGGGAGTCAATGAGCAGTTCTTC. The encoded protein is CASSRLAGVNEQFF.

The chain has TRBV4-2 and TRBJ1-1; the D is unclear. CDR1 LGHNA and CDR2 YNFKEQ come from the germline V gene. CDR3 length: 13 amino acids. The germline V and J ends were trimmed by 7 bases and 0 bases, with 9 bases remaining between them. The CDR3 loop reads CASKGGLNTEAFF. The DNA of the CDR3 is TGTGCCAGCAAGGGAGGGCTGAACACTGAAGCTTTCTTT.

This clone was counted only a few times. The V and J genes are TRBV10-3 and TRBJ1-1; a possible D gene is TRBD1 (5 bases). The CDR3 is 13 residues long. The germline V and J ends were trimmed by 10 bases and 6 bases, with 18 bases remaining between them. Germline V gene sequence: CDR1 ENHRY, CDR2 SYGVKD. CDR3 residues: CATARVGAPEAFF. Written as DNA, the CDR3 is TGTGCCACCGCCCGGGTCGGGGCCCCTGAAGCTTTCTTT.

CDR3 sequence: CASSINRQFGYGYTF. In nucleotides, the CDR3 is TGTGCCAGTAGTATAAACCGACAGTTCGGCTATGGCTACACCTTC. The chain links TRBV19 to TRBJ1-2, with a possible D match to TRBD1 (5 bases). The V end lost 2 bases, the J end lost 4 bases, and 14 bases lay between the germline ends. The CDR3 runs to 15 residues. Germline V lookup: CDR1 LNHDA, CDR2 SQIVND (reference sequence).

The chain employs TRBV28 and TRBJ2-7; tentatively, D is TRBD2 (7 bases). This CDR3 is built from 13 residues. The ends were cut back, 7 bases at V and 2 bases at J, with 12 bases in the middle. Germline V gives CDR1 MDHEN, CDR2 SYDVKM. CDR3 DNA sequence: TGTGCCAGCAAGGGGGGGTCCACCTACGAGCAGTACTTC. Its translation: CASKGGSTYEQYF.

The gene calls are TRBV23-1 and TRBJ2-1; TRBD2 agrees at 12 bases. TRBV23-1 is identified as an open reading frame with a role that is uncertain. The V gene end was trimmed by 0 bases and the J gene end by 7 bases; junction bases not matched to a gene: 4. CDR3 length equals 16 residues. CDR3 nucleotides: TGCGCCAGCAGTCAATCGTTGCTAGCGGGAGGGAATGAGCAGTTCTTC. It specifies CASSQSLLAGGNEQFF.

The gene calls are TRBV15 and TRBJ2-7; TRBD2 matches 7 bases. The ends lost 1 base at V and 3 bases at J; junction bases unmatched: 6. The CDR3 has 15 residues. Per germline, CDR1 LNHNV and CDR2 YYDKDF (reference sequence). For the CDR3, the DNA is TGTGCCACCAGCAGAGGGGTGAGCGGGAACTACGAGCAGTACTTC. Its protein is CATSRGVSGNYEQYF.

This chain links TRBV4-2 with TRBJ1-1; D not resolved. Between the trimmed V and J ends, which lost 3 bases and 3 bases, there was a span of 11 bases. Germline V gives CDR1 LGHNA, CDR2 YNFKEQ. The CDR3 is made up of 14 amino acids. The CDR3 region is CASSHPARDTEAFF. The CDR3 DNA sequence: TGTGCCAGCAGCCACCCCGCTCGGGACACTGAAGCTTTCTTT.

Of note for this clone: This CDR3 is also generated by other DNA sequences in the sample. V usage is TRBV9 and J usage is TRBJ2-3; TRBD1 might be the D (6 bases). V lost 0 bases and J 6 bases, leaving 14 bases between the germline ends. Germline V lookup: CDR1 SGDLS, CDR2 YYNGEE. The CDR3 is made up of 15 amino acids. The CDR3 sequence is CASSVGGLAGDTQYF. The CDR3 bases are TGTGCCAGCAGCGTAGGGGGGCTAGCCGGTGATACGCAGTATTTT.

V gene TRBV5-1 combines with J gene TRBJ2-1, with TRBD2 matching over 10 bases. V lost 2 bases, J lost 8 bases, and 10 bases stayed unmatched. This CDR3 spans 16 amino acids. Germline V lookup: CDR1 SGHRS, CDR2 YFSETQ. CDR3 sequence reads: CASSFGLAASTDEQFF. DNA of the CDR3: TGCGCCAGCAGCTTTGGACTAGCGGCTTCTACGGATGAGCAGTTCTTC.

The chain is built from TRBV11-3 and TRBJ2-7; 11 bases align to TRBD2. V lost 6 bases, J lost 2 bases, and 3 bases stayed unmatched. In germline, CDR1 is SGHNT, CDR2 YENEEA. CDR3 length equals 14 residues. Here the CDR3 DNA reads TGTGCCAGCAGTAATAGCGGGGGGGCCTACGAGCAGTACTTC. This encodes CASSNSGGAYEQYF.

The chain is built from TRBV7-9 and TRBJ1-5, with a weak D call TRBD1 (6 bases). The ends were cut back, 4 bases at V and 0 bases at J, with 13 bases in the middle. This CDR3 has 16 amino acids. The germline V gene has CDR1 SEHNR and CDR2 FQNEAQ (reference sequence). The CDR3 DNA sequence: TGTGCCAGCAGCTCGGACGACAGGTATAGCAATCAGCCCCAGCATTTT. Amino acid sequence: CASSSDDRYSNQPQHF.

The V and J genes are TRBV6-1 and TRBJ2-3; TRBD1 agrees at 8 bases. V shed 9 bases, J shed 1 base, and the junction held 9 bases outside the gene matches. Per the germline V gene, CDR1 is MNHNS and CDR2 is SASEGT. The CDR3 has 15 amino acids. The CDR3 bases are TGTGCCAGTAGGCTCGGACAGGGTGGCACAGATACGCAGTATTTT. Translating it yields CASRLGQGGTDTQYF.

The CDR3 DNA reads as TGTGCCAGCAGTTACCTGTACGAGCAGTACTTC. Amino acid sequence: CASSYLYEQYF. The V gene is TRBV6-5, the J gene TRBJ2-7; unclear D gene. Germline assignment: CDR1 MNHEY and CDR2 SVGAGI. Trimming removed 2 bases at V and 4 bases at J, with 3 bases between. CDR3 length: 11 amino acids.